This T cell receptor beta chain was identified during a study of T cell repertoires in cytomegalovirus infection. Study summary: Carrying CMV and the relevant HLA type showed in public TCR beta signatures.

The CDR3 has 16 amino acids. V trimming: 1 base; J trimming: 2 bases; junction bases outside the gene matches: 3. CDR1 is SEHNR, CDR2 FQNEAQ, per germline (reference sequence). This clonotype was observed a few times. In TCRdb, the reads were re-called with MiXCR into one record per CDR3 protein. The data contain more than 650,000 distinct CDR3 sequences, 35% to 40% of them singletons. This sequence originates from a human donor in good health (CMV status not recorded). Some clones in this sample may be carry-over from other donors' samples. This sequence joins TRBV7-9 and TRBJ1-5; 9 bases match TRBD1. The source material was PBMCs. CDR3 coding DNA: TGTGCCAGCAGCTTAGGACGGGACAGGGGCAATCAGCCCCAGCATTTT. This encodes CASSLGRDRGNQPQHF.